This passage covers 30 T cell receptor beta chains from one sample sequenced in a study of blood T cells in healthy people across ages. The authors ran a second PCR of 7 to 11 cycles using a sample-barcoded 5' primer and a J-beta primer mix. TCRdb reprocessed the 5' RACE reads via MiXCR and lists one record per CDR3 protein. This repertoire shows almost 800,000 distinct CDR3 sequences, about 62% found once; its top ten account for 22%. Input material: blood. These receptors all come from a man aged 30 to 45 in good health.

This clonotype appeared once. DNA for the CDR3: TGTGCCAGCACCATATCGTTGGGGGCCTACGAGCAGTTCTTC. Translated: CASTISLGAYEQFF. This chain links TRBV12-3 or TRBV12-4 with TRBJ2-1, with a tentative D call TRBD1 (6 bases). Trimming removed 7 bases from V and 10 bases from J, with 20 bases in between. The CDR3 consists of 14 residues.

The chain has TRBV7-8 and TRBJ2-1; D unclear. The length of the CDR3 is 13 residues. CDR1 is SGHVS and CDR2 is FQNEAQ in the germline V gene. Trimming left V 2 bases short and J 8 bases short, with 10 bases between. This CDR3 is CASSLRQPDEQFF. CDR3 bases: TGTGCCAGCAGCTTAAGACAACCGGATGAGCAGTTCTTC.

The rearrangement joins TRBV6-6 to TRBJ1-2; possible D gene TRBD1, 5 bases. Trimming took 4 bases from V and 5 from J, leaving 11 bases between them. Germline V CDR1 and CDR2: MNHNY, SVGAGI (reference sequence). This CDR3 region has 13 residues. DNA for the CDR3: TGTGCCAGCAGTTCAGGGAACACATATGGCTACACCTTC. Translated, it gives CASSSGNTYGYTF.

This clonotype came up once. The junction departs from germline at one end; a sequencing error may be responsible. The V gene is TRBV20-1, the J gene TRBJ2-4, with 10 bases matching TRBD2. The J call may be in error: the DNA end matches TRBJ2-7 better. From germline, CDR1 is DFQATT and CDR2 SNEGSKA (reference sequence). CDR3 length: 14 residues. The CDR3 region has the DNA TGTAGTGCGGTGCTAGCGGGAGTAGAGGACGAGCAGTACTTC. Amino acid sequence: CSAVLAGVEDEQYF.

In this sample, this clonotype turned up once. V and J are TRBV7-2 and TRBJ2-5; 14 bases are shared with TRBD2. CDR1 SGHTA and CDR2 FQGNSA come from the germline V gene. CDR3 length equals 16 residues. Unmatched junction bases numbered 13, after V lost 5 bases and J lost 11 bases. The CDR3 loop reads CASSAPGTSGSSEQYF. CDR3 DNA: TGTGCCAGCAGCGCCCCCGGGACTAGCGGGAGCTCTGAGCAGTACTTC.

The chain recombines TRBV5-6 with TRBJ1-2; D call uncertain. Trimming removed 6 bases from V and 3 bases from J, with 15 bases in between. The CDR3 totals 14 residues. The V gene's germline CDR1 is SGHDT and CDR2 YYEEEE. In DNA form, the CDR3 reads TGTGCCAGCACCTCTAAGTATGGGGACTATGGCTACACCTTC. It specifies CASTSKYGDYGYTF. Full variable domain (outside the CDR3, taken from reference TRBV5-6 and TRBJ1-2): DAGVTQSPTHLIKTRGQQVTLRCSPKSGHDTVSWYQQALGQGPQFIFQYYEEEERQRGNFPDRFSGHQFPNYSSELNVNALLLGDSALYLCASTSKYGDYGYTFGSGTRLTVV.

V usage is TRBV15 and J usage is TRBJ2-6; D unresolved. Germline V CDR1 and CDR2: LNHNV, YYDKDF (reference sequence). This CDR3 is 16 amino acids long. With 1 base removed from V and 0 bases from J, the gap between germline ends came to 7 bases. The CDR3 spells CATSRGSPSGANVLTF. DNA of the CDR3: TGTGCCACCAGCAGAGGCAGCCCCTCTGGGGCCAACGTCCTGACTTTC.

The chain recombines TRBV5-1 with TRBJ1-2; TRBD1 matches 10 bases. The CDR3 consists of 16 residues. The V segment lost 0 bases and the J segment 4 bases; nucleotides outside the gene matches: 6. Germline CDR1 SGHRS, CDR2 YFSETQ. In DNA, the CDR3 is TGCGCCAGCAGCTTGGAGGGACAGGGGCACCTCTATGGCTACACCTTC. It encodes CASSLEGQGHLYGYTF.

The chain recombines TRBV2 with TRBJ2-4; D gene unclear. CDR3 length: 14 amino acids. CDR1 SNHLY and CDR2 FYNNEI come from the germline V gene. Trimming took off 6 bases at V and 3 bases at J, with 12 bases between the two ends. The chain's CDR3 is CASRTESGKNIQYF. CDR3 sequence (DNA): TGTGCCAGCAGGACGGAGTCAGGCAAAAACATTCAGTACTTC. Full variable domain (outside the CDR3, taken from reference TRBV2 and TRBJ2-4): EPEVTQTPSHQVTQMGQEVILRCVPISNHLYFYWYRQILGQKVEFLVSFYNNEISEKSEIFDDQFSVERPDGSNFTLKIRSTKLEDSAMYFCASRTESGKNIQYFGAGTRLSVL.

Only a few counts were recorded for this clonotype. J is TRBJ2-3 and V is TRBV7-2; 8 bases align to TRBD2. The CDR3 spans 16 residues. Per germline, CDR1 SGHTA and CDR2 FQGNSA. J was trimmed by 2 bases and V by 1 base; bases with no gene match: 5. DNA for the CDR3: TGTGCCAGCAGCTTAGTGGGGACTAGATTCACAGATACGCAGTATTTT. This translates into CASSLVGTRFTDTQYF.

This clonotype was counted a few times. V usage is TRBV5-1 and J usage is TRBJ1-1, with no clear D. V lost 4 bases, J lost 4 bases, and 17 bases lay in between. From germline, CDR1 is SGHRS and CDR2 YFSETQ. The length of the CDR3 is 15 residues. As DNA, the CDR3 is TGCGCCAGCAGCCCCCGGACGGACCTCGGCACTGAAGCTTTCTTT. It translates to CASSPRTDLGTEAFF. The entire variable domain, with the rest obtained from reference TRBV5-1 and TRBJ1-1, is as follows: KAGVTQTPRYLIKTRGQQVTLSCSPISGHRSVSWYQQTPGQGLQFLFEYFSETQRNKGNFPGRFSGRQFSNSRSEMNVSTLELGDSALYLCASSPRTDLGTEAFFGQGTRLTVV.

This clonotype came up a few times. The CDR3 sequence is CASSQDYVSAGEQYF. The CDR3 region has the DNA TGCGCCAGCAGCCAAGATTACGTCTCGGCGGGGGAGCAGTACTTC. The chain has TRBV4-3 and TRBJ2-5, with TRBD2 matching 7 bases. The CDR3 runs to 15 residues. The J segment lost 11 bases and the V segment lost 0 bases, leaving 12 bases of the junction unmatched. Germline CDR1 and CDR2: LGHNA and YSLEER.

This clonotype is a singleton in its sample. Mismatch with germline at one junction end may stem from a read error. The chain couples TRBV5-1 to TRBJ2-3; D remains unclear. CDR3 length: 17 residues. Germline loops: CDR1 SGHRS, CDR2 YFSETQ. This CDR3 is CASSLSVVQENTDTQYF. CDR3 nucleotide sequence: TGTGCCAGCAGCTTGAGTGTCGTGCAGGAAAACACAGATACGCAGTATTTT. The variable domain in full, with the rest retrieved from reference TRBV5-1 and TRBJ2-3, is KAGVTQTPRYLIKTRGQQVTLSCSPISGHRSVSWYQQTPGQGLQFLFEYFSETQRNKGNFPGRFSGRQFSNSRSEMNVSTLELGDSALYLCASSLSVVQENTDTQYFGPGTRLTVL.

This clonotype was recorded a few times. DNA for the CDR3: TGTGCCAGCAGTTTAGTACGGACAGCAGAAGCTTTCTTT. This gives the protein CASSLVRTAEAFF. V gene TRBV12-3 or TRBV12-4 combines with J gene TRBJ1-1; TRBD1 might be the D (6 bases). The CDR3 has 13 residues. V lost 1 base and J lost 8, with 11 bases in between.

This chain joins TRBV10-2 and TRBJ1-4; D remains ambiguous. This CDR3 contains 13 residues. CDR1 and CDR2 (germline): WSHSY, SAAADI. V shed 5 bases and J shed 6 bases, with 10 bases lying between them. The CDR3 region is CASSFSGDEKLFF. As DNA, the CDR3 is TGCGCCAGCAGTTTCTCGGGTGATGAAAAACTGTTTTTT.

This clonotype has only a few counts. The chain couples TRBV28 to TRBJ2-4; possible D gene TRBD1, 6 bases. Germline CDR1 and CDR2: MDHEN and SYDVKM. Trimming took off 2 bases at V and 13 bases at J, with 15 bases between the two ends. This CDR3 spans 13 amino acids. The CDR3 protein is CASSLQGLSEQYF. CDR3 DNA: TGTGCCAGCAGTTTACAGGGGTTATCGGAGCAGTACTTC.

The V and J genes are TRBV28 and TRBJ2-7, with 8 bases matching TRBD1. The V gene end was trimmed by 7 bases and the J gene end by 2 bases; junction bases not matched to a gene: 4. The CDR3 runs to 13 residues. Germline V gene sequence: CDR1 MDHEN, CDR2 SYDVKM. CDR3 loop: CASTQDRAYEQYF. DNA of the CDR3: TGTGCCAGCACCCAGGACAGGGCCTACGAGCAGTACTTC.

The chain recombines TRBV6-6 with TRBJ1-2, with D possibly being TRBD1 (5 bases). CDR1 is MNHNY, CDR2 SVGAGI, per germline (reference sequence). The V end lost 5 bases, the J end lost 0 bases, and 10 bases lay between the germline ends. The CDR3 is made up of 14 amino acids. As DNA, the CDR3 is TGTGCCAGCAGTGGACACCGGGCTAACTATGGCTACACCTTC. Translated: CASSGHRANYGYTF.

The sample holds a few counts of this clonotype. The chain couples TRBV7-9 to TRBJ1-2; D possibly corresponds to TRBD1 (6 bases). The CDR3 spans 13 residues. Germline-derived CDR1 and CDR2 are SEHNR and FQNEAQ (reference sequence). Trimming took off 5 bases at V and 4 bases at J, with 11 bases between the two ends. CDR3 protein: CASSRDIRYGYTF. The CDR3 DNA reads TGTGCCAGCAGCCGGGACATCCGCTATGGCTACACCTTC. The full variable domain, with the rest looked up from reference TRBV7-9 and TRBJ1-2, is DTGVSQNPRHKITKRGQNVTFRCDPISEHNRLYWYRQTLGQGPEFLTYFQNEAQLEKSRLLSDRFSAERPKGSFSTLEIQRTEQGDSAMYLCASSRDIRYGYTFGSGTRLTVV.

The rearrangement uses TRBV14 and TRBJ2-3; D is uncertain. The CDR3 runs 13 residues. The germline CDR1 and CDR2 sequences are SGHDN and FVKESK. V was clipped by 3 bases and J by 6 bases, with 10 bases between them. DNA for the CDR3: TGTGCCAGCAGCCAGGAACATGGGGATACGCAGTATTTT. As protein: CASSQEHGDTQYF.

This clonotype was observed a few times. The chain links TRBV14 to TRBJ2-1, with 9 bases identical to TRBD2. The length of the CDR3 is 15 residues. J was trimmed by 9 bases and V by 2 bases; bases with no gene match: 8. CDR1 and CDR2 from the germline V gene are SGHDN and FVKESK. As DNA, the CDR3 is TGTGCCAGCAGCCAACGGCTAGCGGGAAGGGTTGAGCAGTTCTTC. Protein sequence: CASSQRLAGRVEQFF.

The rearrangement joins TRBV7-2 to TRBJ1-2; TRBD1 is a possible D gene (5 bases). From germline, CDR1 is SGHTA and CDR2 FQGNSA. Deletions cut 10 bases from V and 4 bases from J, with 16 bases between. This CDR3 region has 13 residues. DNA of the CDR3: TGTGCCACCGATCAGGGTAAAGGCTATGGCTACACCTTC. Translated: CATDQGKGYGYTF.

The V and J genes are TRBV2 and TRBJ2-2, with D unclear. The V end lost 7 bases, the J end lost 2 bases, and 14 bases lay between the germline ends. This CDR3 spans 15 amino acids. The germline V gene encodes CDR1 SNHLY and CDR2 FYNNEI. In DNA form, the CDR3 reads TGTGCCAGCAAATTCCAGCTTTACAACACCGGGGAGCTGTTTTTT. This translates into CASKFQLYNTGELFF.

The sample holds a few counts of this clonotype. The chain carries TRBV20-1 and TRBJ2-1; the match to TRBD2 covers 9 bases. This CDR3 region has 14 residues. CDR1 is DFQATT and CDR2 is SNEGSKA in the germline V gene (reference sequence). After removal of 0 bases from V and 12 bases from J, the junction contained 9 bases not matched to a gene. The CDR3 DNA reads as TGCAGTGCTAGAGATTGGGTAGCGGGAGATTTGCAGTTCTTC. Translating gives CSARDWVAGDLQFF.

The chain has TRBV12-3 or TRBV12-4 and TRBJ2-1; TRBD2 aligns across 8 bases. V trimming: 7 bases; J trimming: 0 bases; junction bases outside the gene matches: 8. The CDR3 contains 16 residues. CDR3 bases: TGTGCCAGCACCCCAATAGCGGGACCCTCCTACAATGAGCAGTTCTTC. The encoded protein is CASTPIAGPSYNEQFF.

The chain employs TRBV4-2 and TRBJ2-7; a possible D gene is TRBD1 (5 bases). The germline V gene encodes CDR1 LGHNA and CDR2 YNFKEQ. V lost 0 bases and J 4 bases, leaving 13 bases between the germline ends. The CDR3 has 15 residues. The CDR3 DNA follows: TGTGCCAGCAGCCAAGATCCAGGGCTTTCTTACGAGCAGTACTTC. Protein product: CASSQDPGLSYEQYF.

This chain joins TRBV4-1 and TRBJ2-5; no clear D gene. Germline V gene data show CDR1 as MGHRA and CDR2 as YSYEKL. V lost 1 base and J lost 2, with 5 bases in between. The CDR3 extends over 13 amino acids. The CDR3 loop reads CASSQAQQETQYF. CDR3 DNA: TGCGCCAGCAGCCAAGCACAGCAAGAGACCCAGTACTTC.

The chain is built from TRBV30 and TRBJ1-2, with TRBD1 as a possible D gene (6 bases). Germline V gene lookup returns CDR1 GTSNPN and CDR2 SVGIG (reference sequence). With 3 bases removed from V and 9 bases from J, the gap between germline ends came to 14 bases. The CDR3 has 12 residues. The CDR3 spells CAWSEGEFRYTF. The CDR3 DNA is TGTGCCTGGAGCGAGGGGGAATTCCGCTACACCTTC.

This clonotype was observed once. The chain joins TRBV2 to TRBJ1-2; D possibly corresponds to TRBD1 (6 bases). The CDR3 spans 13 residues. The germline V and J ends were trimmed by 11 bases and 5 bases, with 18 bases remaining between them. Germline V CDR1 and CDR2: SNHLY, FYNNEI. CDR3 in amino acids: CASNGGGKYGYTF. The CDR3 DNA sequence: TGTGCCTCCAACGGAGGGGGGAAGTATGGCTACACCTTC.

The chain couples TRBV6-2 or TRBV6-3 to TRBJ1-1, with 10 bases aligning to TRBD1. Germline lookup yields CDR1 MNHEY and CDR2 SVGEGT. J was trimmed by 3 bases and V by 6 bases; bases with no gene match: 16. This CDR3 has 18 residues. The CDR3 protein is CASSSDRGIVLSDTEAFF. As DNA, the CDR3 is TGTGCCAGCAGCTCGGACAGGGGGATTGTTTTGTCGGACACTGAAGCTTTCTTT.